These 20 T cell receptor beta chains came from one sample sequenced in a study of cytomegalovirus exposure and HLA in healthy donors. This PCR relied on a set of 60 Vbeta primers and 13 Jbeta primers. The assay was immunoSEQ multiplex PCR, and TCRdb's table has in-frame clones only and misses some. This table holds 150,000 or so clones. The sequencing input was PBMCs. The receptors stem from a woman between 50 and 59 years old in good health and CMV-seronegative.

The chain is built from TRBV9 and TRBJ2-2; no reliable D call. V lost 3 bases and J lost 8, with 11 bases in between. The CDR3 runs 13 residues. The germline V gene encodes CDR1 SGDLS and CDR2 YYNGEE. The CDR3 sequence: CASSASPRGELFF. The CDR3 nucleotides are TGTGCCAGCAGCGCTTCTCCTAGGGGGGAGCTGTTTTTT.

The chain recombines TRBV18 with TRBJ2-7; TRBD2 aligns across 7 bases. After removal of 5 bases from V and 5 bases from J, the junction contained 6 bases not matched to a gene. Germline V gene lookup returns CDR1 KGHSH and CDR2 LQKENI. This CDR3 is 13 amino acids long. DNA of the CDR3: TGTGCCAGCTCAATAAGCGGGAACCACGAGCAGTACTTC. As protein: CASSISGNHEQYF.

The chain uses TRBV28 and TRBJ1-5, with D perhaps TRBD1 (6 bases). V was pared by 1 base and J by 6 bases, with 13 bases between. This CDR3 contains 15 residues. The germline CDR1 and CDR2 sequences are MDHEN and SYDVKM. The CDR3 DNA reads as TGTGCCAGCAGTTTATCCGTCCAGGGGAGTCAGCCCCAGCATTTT. As protein: CASSLSVQGSQPQHF.

The CDR3 DNA reads TGTGCCAGCAGCGGGACTAGCGGGAGGCATCCCTCCTACAATGAGCAGTTCTTC. This encodes CASSGTSGRHPSYNEQFF. The chain uses TRBV5-6 and TRBJ2-1, with TRBD2 matching over 15 bases. The germline CDR1 and CDR2 sequences are SGHDT and YYEEEE. V was pared by 4 bases and J by 0 bases, with 5 bases of the junction left unmatched. This CDR3 contains 18 residues.

The chain carries TRBV11-3 and TRBJ2-7, with 9 positions matching TRBD1. The CDR3 has 17 residues. Per germline, CDR1 SGHNT and CDR2 YENEEA. V trimming: 5 bases; J trimming: 2 bases; junction bases outside the gene matches: 13. The CDR3 sequence is CASSGPGQGRGAYEQYF. CDR3 sequence (DNA): TGTGCCAGCAGCGGACCGGGACAGGGAAGAGGTGCCTACGAGCAGTACTTC.

This rearrangement joins TRBV19 to TRBJ2-7; 7 nucleotides match TRBD1. This CDR3 has 14 residues. Germline V CDR1 and CDR2: LNHDA, SQIVND (reference sequence). The V segment lost 4 bases and the J segment 3 bases; nucleotides outside the gene matches: 6. The CDR3 sequence: CASSTTGLGYEQYF. For the CDR3, the DNA is TGTGCCAGTAGTACGACAGGGCTGGGCTACGAGCAGTACTTC. Full variable domain (outside the CDR3, taken from reference TRBV19 and TRBJ2-7): DGGITQSPKYLFRKEGQNVTLSCEQNLNHDAMYWYRQDPGQGLRLIYYSQIVNDFQKGDIAEGYSVSREKKESFPLTVTSAQKNPTAFYLCASSTTGLGYEQYFGPGTRLTVT.

The chain combines TRBV11-2 with TRBJ2-7; 9 nucleotides agree with TRBD2. J was trimmed by 6 bases and V by 0 bases; bases with no gene match: 6. The CDR3 consists of 15 residues. Germline V CDR1 and CDR2: SGHAT, FQNNGV. The CDR3 reads CASSLDDSGRGEQYF. In DNA, the CDR3 is TGTGCCAGCAGCTTAGATGATAGCGGGAGAGGCGAGCAGTACTTC.

This chain connects TRBV6-6 to TRBJ2-1; 7 nucleotides align to TRBD1. V shed 6 bases, J shed 5 bases, and the junction held 10 bases outside the gene matches. This CDR3 region has 15 residues. Germline V gives CDR1 MNHNY, CDR2 SVGAGI (reference sequence). In DNA form, the CDR3 reads TGTGCCAGCAGCCGTCCCCAGGACAGGAACAATGAGCAGTTCTTC. It specifies CASSRPQDRNNEQFF.

The genes are TRBV5-1 and TRBJ2-5, with 7 bases that match TRBD1. The germline V gene encodes CDR1 SGHRS and CDR2 YFSETQ. With 2 bases clipped from V and 2 bases from J, the junction kept 9 bases outside the gene matches. The CDR3 loop spans 16 amino acids. The chain's CDR3 is CASSFNQPGQQETQYF. DNA for the CDR3: TGCGCCAGCAGCTTTAACCAACCGGGACAGCAAGAGACCCAGTACTTC.

The rearrangement links TRBV9 to TRBJ2-7; 8 bases map to TRBD1. This CDR3 region has 15 residues. CDR1 SGDLS and CDR2 YYNGEE come from the germline V gene. V dropped 0 bases and J dropped 6; count of bases not matched to a gene: 8. The CDR3 region is CASSVAPGQGFEQYF. The DNA of the CDR3 is TGTGCCAGCAGCGTAGCTCCAGGACAGGGATTCGAGCAGTACTTC.

V gene TRBV18 combines with J gene TRBJ2-7, with TRBD1 as a possible D gene (5 bases). Trimming shortened V by 1 base and J by 0 bases, and 10 bases separated the two germline ends. This CDR3 has 15 residues. From germline, CDR1 is KGHSH and CDR2 LQKENI. The CDR3 region has the DNA TGTGCCAGCTCACCACAGCAGGGAAGCTCCTACGAGCAGTACTTC. Its translation: CASSPQQGSSYEQYF.

The V gene is TRBV13, the J gene TRBJ1-3; D perhaps matches TRBD1 (5 bases). This CDR3 is 17 amino acids long. Germline loops: CDR1 PRHDT, CDR2 FYEKMQ (reference sequence). The ends were cut back, 0 bases at V and 2 bases at J, with 14 bases in the middle. The CDR3 DNA reads as TGTGCCAGCAGCTTAGGTACGGGGGATAGTGCTGGAAACACCATATATTTT. It yields the protein CASSLGTGDSAGNTIYF.

The chain joins TRBV7-9 to TRBJ1-5; D is perhaps TRBD1 (5 bases). CDR1 and CDR2 (germline): SEHNR, FQNEAQ (reference sequence). V shed 4 bases and J shed 9 bases, with 10 bases lying between them. CDR3 length: 12 residues. The DNA for the CDR3 is TGTGCCAGCAGCTCCCGCGGGGGGCCCCAGCATTTT. Translation gives CASSSRGGPQHF.

This chain connects TRBV4-1 to TRBJ2-3, with TRBD2 matching over 9 bases. Trimming removed 1 base from V and 8 bases from J; junction bases left unmatched: 22. The length of the CDR3 is 20 residues. The germline gives CDR1 MGHRA, CDR2 YSYEKL. CDR3 sequence: CASSQGSRGGQIRRAGTQYF. The CDR3 DNA reads as TGCGCCAGCAGCCAAGGGTCGCGGGGGGGCCAAATTCGAAGGGCAGGTACGCAGTATTTT.

The gene calls are TRBV7-9 and TRBJ1-1; D uncertain. The length of the CDR3 is 12 residues. Looked up from germline, CDR1 is SEHNR and CDR2 is FQNEAQ (reference sequence). Between the trimmed V and J ends, which lost 5 bases and 4 bases, there was a span of 8 bases. The CDR3 sequence is CASSQMSTEAFF. CDR3 in DNA: TGTGCCAGCAGCCAAATGAGCACTGAAGCTTTCTTT.

J is TRBJ2-3 and V is TRBV19; 12 positions match TRBD1. Germline values: CDR1 LNHDA, CDR2 SQIVND (reference sequence). The CDR3 totals 15 residues. The V gene end was trimmed by 6 bases and the J gene end by 4 bases; junction bases not matched to a gene: 5. The CDR3 reads CASRGQGAVPDTQYF. The CDR3 nucleotides are TGTGCCAGTAGGGGACAGGGGGCAGTCCCAGATACGCAGTATTTT.

CDR3 amino acids: CASSLTGLGYEQYF. The CDR3 bases are TGTGCCAGTAGTCTCACAGGGCTAGGCTACGAGCAGTACTTC. The chain couples TRBV19 to TRBJ2-7; weak D call: TRBD1 (6 bases). The CDR3 is 14 residues long. Germline V CDR1 and CDR2: LNHDA, SQIVND (reference sequence). V was trimmed by 5 bases and J by 3 bases, leaving 14 bases between them.

CDR3 protein: CASRGGWGPDTQYF. The CDR3 coding sequence is TGTGCCAGCCGTGGCGGTTGGGGCCCGGATACGCAGTATTTT. The chain links TRBV6-1 to TRBJ2-3, with D perhaps matching TRBD1 (5 bases). This CDR3 is built from 14 residues. V was shortened by 8 bases and J by 6 bases, with 18 bases between the two germline ends. CDR1 MNHNS and CDR2 SASEGT come from the germline V gene.

V and J are TRBV9 and TRBJ2-5; possible D gene TRBD1, 6 bases. Per germline, CDR1 SGDLS and CDR2 YYNGEE. This CDR3 is built from 14 residues. Deletions cut 0 bases from V and 1 base from J, with 7 bases between. CDR3 bases: TGTGCCAGCAGCGTAGGGACAGCCCAAGAGACCCAGTACTTC. It yields the protein CASSVGTAQETQYF.

The chain joins TRBV28 to TRBJ1-5; TRBD1 might be the D (5 bases). The CDR3 runs 19 residues. V was pared by 6 bases and J by 0 bases, with 24 bases between. Germline V CDR1 and CDR2: MDHEN, SYDVKM. The chain's CDR3 is CASRLGGNGPINSNQPQHF. The CDR3 nucleotides read TGTGCCAGCAGATTGGGGGGTAACGGACCGATAAATAGCAATCAGCCCCAGCATTTT.